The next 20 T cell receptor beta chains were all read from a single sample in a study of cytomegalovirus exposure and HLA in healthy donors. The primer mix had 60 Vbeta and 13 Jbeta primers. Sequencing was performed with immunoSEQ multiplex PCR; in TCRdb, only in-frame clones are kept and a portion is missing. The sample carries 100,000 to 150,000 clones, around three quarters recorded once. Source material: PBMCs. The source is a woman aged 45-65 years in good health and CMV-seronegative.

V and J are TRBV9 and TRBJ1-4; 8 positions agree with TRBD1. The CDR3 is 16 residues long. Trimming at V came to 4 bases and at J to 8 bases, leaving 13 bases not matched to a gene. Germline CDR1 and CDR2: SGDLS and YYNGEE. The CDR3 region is CASSPGEGQGGEKLFF. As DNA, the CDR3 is TGTGCCAGCAGCCCCGGGGAAGGACAGGGAGGGGAAAAACTGTTTTTT.

The CDR3 spells CAWSVAGQAYEQYF. CDR3 DNA sequence: TGTGCCTGGAGTGTAGCGGGACAGGCCTACGAGCAGTACTTC. The chain couples TRBV30 to TRBJ2-7, with D perhaps matching TRBD1 (8 bases). CDR3 size: 14 residues. Germline loops: CDR1 GTSNPN, CDR2 SVGIG (reference sequence). Trimming removed 0 bases from V and 2 bases from J, with 11 bases in between.

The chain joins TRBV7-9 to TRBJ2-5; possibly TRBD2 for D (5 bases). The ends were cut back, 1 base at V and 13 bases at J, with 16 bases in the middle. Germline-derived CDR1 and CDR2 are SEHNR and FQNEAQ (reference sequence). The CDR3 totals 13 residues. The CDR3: CASSLGLRGDRYF. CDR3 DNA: TGTGCCAGCAGCTTAGGTCTCCGGGGAGATAGGTACTTC.

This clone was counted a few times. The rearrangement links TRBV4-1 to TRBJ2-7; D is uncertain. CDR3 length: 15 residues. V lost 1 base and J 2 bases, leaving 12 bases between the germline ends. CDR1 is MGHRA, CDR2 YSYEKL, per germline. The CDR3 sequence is CASSQAENVPYEQYV. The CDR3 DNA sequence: TGCGCCAGCAGCCAAGCGGAGAACGTCCCCTACGAGCAGTACGTC.

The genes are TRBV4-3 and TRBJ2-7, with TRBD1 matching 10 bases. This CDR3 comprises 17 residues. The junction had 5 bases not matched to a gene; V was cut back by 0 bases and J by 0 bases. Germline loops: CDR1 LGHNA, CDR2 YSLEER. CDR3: CASSQELGQGFSYEQYF. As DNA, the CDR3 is TGCGCCAGCAGCCAAGAGTTGGGACAGGGGTTCTCCTACGAGCAGTACTTC.

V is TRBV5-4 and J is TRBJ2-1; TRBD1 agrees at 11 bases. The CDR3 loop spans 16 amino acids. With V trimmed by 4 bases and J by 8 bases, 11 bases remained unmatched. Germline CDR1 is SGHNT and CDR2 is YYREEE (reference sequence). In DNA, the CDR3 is TGTGCCAGCAGCCCCCGGGTGGGACAGGGGGAAGATGAGCAGTTCTTC. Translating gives CASSPRVGQGEDEQFF.

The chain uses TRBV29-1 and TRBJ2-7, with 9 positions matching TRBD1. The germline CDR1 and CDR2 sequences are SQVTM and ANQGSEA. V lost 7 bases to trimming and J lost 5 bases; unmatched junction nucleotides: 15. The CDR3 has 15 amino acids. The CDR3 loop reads CSAGPGQGTRDEQYF. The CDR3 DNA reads TGCAGCGCCGGGCCGGGACAGGGAACTAGAGACGAGCAGTACTTC.

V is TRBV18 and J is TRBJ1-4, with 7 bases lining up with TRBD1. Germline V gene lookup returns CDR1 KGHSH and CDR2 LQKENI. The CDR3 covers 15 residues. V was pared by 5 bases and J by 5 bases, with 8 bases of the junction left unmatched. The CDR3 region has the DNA TGTGCCAGCTCAGGCCGACAGGGTAAAAATGAAAAACTGTTTTTT. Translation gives CASSGRQGKNEKLFF. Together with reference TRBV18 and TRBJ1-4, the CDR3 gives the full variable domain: NAGVMQNPRHLVRRRGQEARLRCSPMKGHSHVYWYRQLPEEGLKFMVYLQKENIIDESGMPKERFSAEFPKEGPSILRIQQVVRGDSAAYFCASSGRQGKNEKLFFGSGTQLSVL.

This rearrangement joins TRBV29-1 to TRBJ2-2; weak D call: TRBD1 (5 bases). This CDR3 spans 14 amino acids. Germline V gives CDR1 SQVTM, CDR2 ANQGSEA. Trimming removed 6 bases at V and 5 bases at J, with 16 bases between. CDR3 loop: CSVALQAKTGELFF. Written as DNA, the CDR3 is TGCAGCGTAGCGTTACAGGCTAAGACCGGGGAGCTGTTTTTT.

The CDR3 sequence is CASKFDRDGNTIYF. The CDR3 DNA sequence: TGTGCCAGCAAATTCGACAGGGACGGAAACACCATATATTTT. V usage is TRBV28 and J usage is TRBJ1-3; 7 bases map to TRBD1. After removal of 7 bases from V and 4 bases from J, the junction contained 7 bases not matched to a gene. This CDR3 spans 14 amino acids. Per germline, CDR1 MDHEN and CDR2 SYDVKM.

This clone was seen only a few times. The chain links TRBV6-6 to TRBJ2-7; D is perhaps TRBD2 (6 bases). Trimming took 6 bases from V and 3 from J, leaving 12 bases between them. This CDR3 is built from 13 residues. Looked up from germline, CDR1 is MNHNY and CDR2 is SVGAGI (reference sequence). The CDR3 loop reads CASSYGSDYEQYF. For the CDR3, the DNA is TGTGCCAGCAGCTACGGGAGCGACTACGAGCAGTACTTC.

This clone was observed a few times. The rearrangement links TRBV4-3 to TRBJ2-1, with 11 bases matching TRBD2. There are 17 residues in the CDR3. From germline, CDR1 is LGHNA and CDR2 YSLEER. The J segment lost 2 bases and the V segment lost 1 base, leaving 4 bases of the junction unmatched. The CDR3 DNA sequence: TGCGCCAGCAGCCAAGGCTCTAGCGGGAGGACCTACAATGAGCAGTTCTTC. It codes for CASSQGSSGRTYNEQFF.

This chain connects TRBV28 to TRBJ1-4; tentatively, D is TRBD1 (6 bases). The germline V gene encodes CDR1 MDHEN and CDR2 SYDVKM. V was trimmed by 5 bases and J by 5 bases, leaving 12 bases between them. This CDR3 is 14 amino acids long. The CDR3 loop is CASSQGTVNEKLFF. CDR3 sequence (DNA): TGTGCCAGCAGTCAGGGGACCGTAAATGAAAAACTGTTTTTT.

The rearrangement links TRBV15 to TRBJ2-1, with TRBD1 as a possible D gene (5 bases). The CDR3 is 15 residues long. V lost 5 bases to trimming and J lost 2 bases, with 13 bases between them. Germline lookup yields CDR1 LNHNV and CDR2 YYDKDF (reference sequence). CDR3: CATSAPLRAYNEQFF. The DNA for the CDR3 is TGTGCCACCAGCGCTCCGCTCAGGGCCTACAATGAGCAGTTCTTC.

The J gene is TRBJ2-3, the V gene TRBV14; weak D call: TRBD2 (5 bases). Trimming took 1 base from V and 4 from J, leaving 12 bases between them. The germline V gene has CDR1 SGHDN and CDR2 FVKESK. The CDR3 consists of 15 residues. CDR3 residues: CASSQVGGSADTQYF. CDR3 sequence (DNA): TGTGCCAGCAGCCAAGTTGGAGGTAGCGCAGATACGCAGTATTTT.

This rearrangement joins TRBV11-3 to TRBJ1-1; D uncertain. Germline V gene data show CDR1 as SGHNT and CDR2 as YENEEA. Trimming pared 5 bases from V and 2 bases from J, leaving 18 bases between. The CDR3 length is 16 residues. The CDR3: CASSHRSFAGNTEAFF. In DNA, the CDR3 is TGTGCCAGCAGCCACCGTTCGTTTGCAGGAAACACTGAAGCTTTCTTT. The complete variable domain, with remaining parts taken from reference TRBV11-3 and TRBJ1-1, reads EAGVVQSPRYKIIEKKQPVAFWCNPISGHNTLYWYLQNLGQGPELLIRYENEEAVDDSQLPKDRFSAERLKGVDSTLKIQPAELGDSAVYLCASSHRSFAGNTEAFFGQGTRLTVV.

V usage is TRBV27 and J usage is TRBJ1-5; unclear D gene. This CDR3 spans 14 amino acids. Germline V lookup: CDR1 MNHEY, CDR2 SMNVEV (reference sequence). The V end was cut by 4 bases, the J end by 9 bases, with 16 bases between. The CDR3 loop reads CASSSPGFARPQHF. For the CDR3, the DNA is TGTGCCAGCAGTTCCCCGGGATTTGCGAGGCCCCAGCATTTT.

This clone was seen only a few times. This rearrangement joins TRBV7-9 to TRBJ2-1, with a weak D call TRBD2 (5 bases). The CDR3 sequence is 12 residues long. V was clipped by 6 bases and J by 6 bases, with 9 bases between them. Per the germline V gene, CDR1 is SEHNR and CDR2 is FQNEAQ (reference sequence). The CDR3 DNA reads TGTGCCAGCAGTGCCGGAGGCAATGAGCAGTTCTTC. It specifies CASSAGGNEQFF.

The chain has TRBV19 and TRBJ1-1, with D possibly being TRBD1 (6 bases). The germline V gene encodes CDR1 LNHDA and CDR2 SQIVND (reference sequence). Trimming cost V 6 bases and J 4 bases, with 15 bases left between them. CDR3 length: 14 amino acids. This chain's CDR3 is CASSQQGDVTEAFF. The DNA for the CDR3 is TGTGCCAGTAGCCAACAGGGCGACGTCACTGAAGCTTTCTTT.

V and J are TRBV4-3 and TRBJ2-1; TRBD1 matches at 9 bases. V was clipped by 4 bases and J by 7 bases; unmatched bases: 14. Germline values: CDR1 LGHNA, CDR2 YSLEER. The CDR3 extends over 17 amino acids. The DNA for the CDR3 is TGCGCCAGCAGCCGCACTGCAGGGGACAGGGAGGGGAATGAGCAGTTCTTC. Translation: CASSRTAGDREGNEQFF.